Sequencing of this T cell receptor beta chain was carried out in a study of blood T cell repertoires in COVID-19. This table comes from immunoSEQ multiplex PCR, and its TCRdb copy is limited to in-frame clones, with some not included. Found here are 70,000 to 95,000 clones, roughly 90% of them singletons; the top ten hold about 1.6%. V lost 2 bases and J lost 3; bases outside the gene matches: 1. Germline CDR1 reads SGHDN; CDR2 reads FVKESK. This CDR3 has 13 amino acids. Sequencing was done on a sample of peripheral blood. The TCR originated in a human donor with active COVID-19. The donor label of this sample is uncertain. The chain joins TRBV14 to TRBJ2-7; TRBD1 agrees at 7 bases. CDR3 region: CASSQYRGYEQYF. The CDR3 bases are TGTGCCAGCAGCCAATACAGGGGCTACGAGCAGTACTTC.